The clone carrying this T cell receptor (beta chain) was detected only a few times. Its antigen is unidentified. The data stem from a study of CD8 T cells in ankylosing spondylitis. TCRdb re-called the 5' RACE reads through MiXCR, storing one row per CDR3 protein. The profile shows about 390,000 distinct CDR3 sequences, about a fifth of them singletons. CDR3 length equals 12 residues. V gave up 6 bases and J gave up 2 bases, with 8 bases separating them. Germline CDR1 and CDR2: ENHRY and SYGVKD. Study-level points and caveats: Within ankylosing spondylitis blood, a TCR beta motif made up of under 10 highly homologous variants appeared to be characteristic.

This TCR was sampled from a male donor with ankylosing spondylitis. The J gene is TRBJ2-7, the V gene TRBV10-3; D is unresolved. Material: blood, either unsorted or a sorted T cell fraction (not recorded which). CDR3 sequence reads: CAISLDAYEQYF. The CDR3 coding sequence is TGTGCCATCAGCCTGGACGCCTACGAGCAGTACTTC.